In this sample, the clone carrying this T cell receptor beta chain turned up many times. The antigen is not known. Quantitative barcoded 5'-RACE was used to prepare TCR beta libraries. TCRdb redid the calling of the 5' RACE reads with MiXCR, one entry per CDR3 protein. The data hold 210,000 or so distinct CDR3 sequences, with roughly 8.2% observed a single time. The sample comes from a study of CD8 T cells in ankylosing spondylitis. General study results and limits: It appeared that ankylosing spondylitis blood was characterized by a TCR beta motif of under ten highly homologous variants.

Trimming cost V 2 bases and J 10 bases; bases outside gene matches: 6. Germline assignment: CDR1 MGHDK and CDR2 SYGVNS. CDR3 length equals 13 residues. The source material was blood, either unsorted or a sorted T cell fraction (not recorded which). This receptor was identified in a female donor with ankylosing spondylitis or in good health (not recorded which). The chain is built from TRBV25-1 and TRBJ2-3; 7 bases are a match to TRBD2. CDR3 amino acids: CASSEPASGSQYF. The DNA for the CDR3 is TGTGCCAGCAGTGAACCCGCTAGCGGATCGCAGTATTTT. The variable domain in full, completed from reference TRBV25-1 and TRBJ2-3, reads EADIYQTPRYLVIGTGKKITLECSQTMGHDKMYWYQQDPGMELHLIHYSYGVNSTEKGDLSSESTVSRIRTEHFPLTLESARPSHTSQYLCASSEPASGSQYFGPGTRLTVL.